The present entry profiles one TCR beta chain with its context. TCRdb's copy holds only in-frame clones and misses some; the assay was immunoSEQ multiplex PCR. Among about 97,000 clones listed, 85% to 90% were seen once. This entry is derived from a study of T cell responses to AZD1222 COVID-19 vaccine. Sample: peripheral blood, taken on day 0 of AZD1222 vaccination. This TCR derives from an adult in good health.

Written as DNA, the CDR3 is TGTGCCAGCAGAAAAGCGGGGACAGGGTTATACGAGCAGTACTTC. Encoded protein: CASRKAGTGLYEQYF. V usage is TRBV28 and J usage is TRBJ2-7, with 9 bases fitting TRBD1. From germline, CDR1 is MDHEN and CDR2 SYDVKM. This CDR3 contains 15 residues. V gave up 6 bases and J gave up 4 bases; unmatched junction bases: 10.